This is a list of T cell receptor beta chains from one sample in a study of graft-versus-host responses after intestinal transplantation. The table came from immunoSEQ multiplex PCR; TCRdb's copy has only in-frame clones and leaves some out. In the table there are about 89,000 clones, about 95% of which are singletons. Antigens for these TCRs are unknown. Sequencing was performed on unstimulated CD4+ T cells sorted from spleen or lymph node cells, taken before transplant. Receptors originate from a human donor who was the organ donor for an intestinal transplant. Both conserved end residues are part of each CDR3. Each record gives: clone size, V gene, J gene, D gene, CDR3 protein, CDR3 DNA. A D gene is named only where the DNA matches it firmly. Clone size, where shown, is once, few, many, or a class for clones that have expanded.

size: NA
V: TRBV7-3
J: TRBJ2-3
D: TRBD2
CDR3: CASSPTSGGADTQYF
DNA: TGTGCCAGCAGCCCGACTAGCGGGGGGGCAGATACGCAGTATTTT

size: NA
V: TRBV18
J: TRBJ1-4
D: NA
CDR3: CASSPSTGANEKLFF
DNA: TGTGCCAGCTCACCAAGCACAGGCGCAAATGAAAAACTGTTTTTT

size: NA
V: TRBV5-1
J: TRBJ2-3
D: TRBD2
CDR3: CASSLVASGSYTDTQYF
DNA: TGCGCCAGCAGCCTGGTCGCTAGCGGGAGTTACACAGATACGCAGTATTTT

size: NA
V: TRBV2
J: TRBJ1-5
D: TRBD1
CDR3: CASSAGQNPGQPQHF
DNA: TGTGCCAGCAGCGCGGGACAGAATCCGGGACAGCCCCAGCATTTT

size: NA
V: TRBV7-2
J: TRBJ2-3
D: TRBD2
CDR3: CASSRPQTSGGGTDTQYF
DNA: TGTGCCAGCAGCCGCCCGCAGACTAGCGGGGGGGGAACAGATACGCAGTATTTT

size: NA
V: TRBV6-6
J: TRBJ2-7
D: NA
CDR3: CASSYGGGAYEQYF
DNA: TGTGCCAGCAGTTACGGGGGGGGCGCCTACGAGCAGTACTTC

size: once
V: TRBV7-9
J: TRBJ1-5
D: NA
CDR3: CASSFGPNSPSNQPQHF
DNA: TGTGCCAGCAGCTTCGGGCCGAATTCCCCATCCAATCAGCCCCAGCATTTT

size: NA
V: TRBV11-2
J: TRBJ2-7
D: TRBD1
CDR3: CASSPRTGDYEQYF
DNA: TGTGCCAGCAGCCCCCGGACAGGGGACTACGAGCAGTACTTC

size: NA
V: TRBV4-3
J: TRBJ2-1
D: NA
CDR3: CASSHPGNNNEQFF
DNA: TGCGCCAGCAGCCACCCGGGAAACAACAATGAGCAGTTCTTC

size: NA
V: TRBV28
J: TRBJ1-4
D: NA
CDR3: CASRSRAWDGATNEKLFF
DNA: TGTGCCAGCAGGAGCAGGGCTTGGGACGGCGCAACTAATGAAAAACTGTTTTTT

size: NA
V: TRBV28
J: TRBJ1-5
D: NA
CDR3: CASSLGGRSNQPQHF
DNA: TGTGCCAGCAGTTTAGGGGGCAGAAGCAATCAGCCCCAGCATTTT

size: NA
V: TRBV7-3
J: TRBJ2-2
D: NA
CDR3: CASSSSIGTGELFF
DNA: TGTGCCAGCAGCTCCTCAATAGGTACCGGGGAGCTGTTTTTT

size: NA
V: TRBV6-4
J: TRBJ2-1
D: NA
CDR3: CASSVRGSYNGQFF
DNA: TGTGCCAGCAGTGTCCGGGGCTCCTACAATGGGCAGTTCTTC

size: NA
V: TRBV9
J: TRBJ2-1
D: NA
CDR3: CASSVGGAYNEQFF
DNA: TGTGCCAGCAGCGTAGGAGGGGCTTACAATGAGCAGTTCTTC

size: once
V: TRBV6-1
J: TRBJ1-2
D: TRBD1
CDR3: CASIRQGARGYTF
DNA: TGTGCCAGCATTAGACAGGGGGCACGTGGCTACACCTTC

size: once
V: TRBV28
J: TRBJ1-5
D: NA
CDR3: CASSSRLVGVVEPQHF
DNA: TGTGCCAGCAGTTCCCGCCTGGTCGGCGTGGTGGAGCCCCAGCATTTT

size: NA
V: TRBV5-1
J: TRBJ2-5
D: TRBD1
CDR3: CASSLAGGETQYF
DNA: TGCGCCAGCAGCTTGGCAGGGGGAGAGACCCAGTACTTC

size: NA
V: TRBV5-1
J: TRBJ1-1
D: TRBD1
CDR3: CAGSSGQALTTRNTEAFF
DNA: TGCGCCGGCAGCTCGGGACAGGCTCTTACTACGCGGAACACTGAAGCTTTCTTT

size: NA
V: TRBV5-1
J: TRBJ2-1
D: NA
CDR3: CASSDGGTPNEQFF
DNA: TGCGCCAGCAGCGACGGCGGGACCCCTAATGAGCAGTTCTTC

size: NA
V: TRBV19
J: TRBJ1-5
D: NA
CDR3: CASSINNQPQHF
DNA: TGTGCCAGTAGTATAAACAATCAGCCCCAGCATTTT

size: NA
V: TRBV6-5
J: TRBJ1-2
D: NA
CDR3: CASSPSTASYGYTF
DNA: TGTGCCAGCAGCCCGTCGACAGCGTCCTATGGCTACACCTTC

size: NA
V: TRBV11-3
J: TRBJ2-1
D: NA
CDR3: CASSQESEQFF
DNA: TGTGCCAGCAGCCAAGAGAGTGAGCAGTTCTTC

size: NA
V: TRBV5-1
J: TRBJ2-7
D: NA
CDR3: CASSLAQQGNEQYF
DNA: TGCGCCAGCAGCTTGGCCCAGCAGGGCAACGAGCAGTACTTC

size: NA
V: TRBV28
J: TRBJ1-4
D: NA
CDR3: CASSPRDMGVNEKLFF
DNA: TGTGCCAGCAGTCCGCGGGACATGGGGGTGAATGAAAAACTGTTTTTT

size: NA
V: TRBV7-2
J: TRBJ2-2
D: NA
CDR3: CASSFSIMGFAAGELFF
DNA: TGTGCCAGCAGCTTCTCAATCATGGGGTTTGCGGCCGGGGAGCTGTTTTTT

size: NA
V: TRBV28
J: TRBJ1-2
D: NA
CDR3: CASSPRGGDGYTF
DNA: TGTGCCAGCAGCCCCCGAGGGGGGGATGGCTACACCTTC

size: NA
V: TRBV9
J: TRBJ1-1
D: NA
CDR3: CASSGYRNTEAFF
DNA: TGTGCCAGCAGCGGGTACAGGAACACTGAAGCTTTCTTT

size: NA
V: TRBV4-2
J: TRBJ2-7
D: TRBD2
CDR3: CASSQALAGQYEQYF
DNA: TGTGCCAGCAGCCAAGCCCTAGCGGGGCAATACGAGCAGTACTTC

size: NA
V: TRBV5-1
J: TRBJ1-1
D: NA
CDR3: CASSSGQNTEAFF
DNA: TGCGCCAGCAGCTCGGGTCAGAACACTGAAGCTTTCTTT

size: NA
V: TRBV4-1
J: TRBJ2-1
D: TRBD2
CDR3: CASSQEAGNEQFF
DNA: TGCGCCAGCAGCCAAGAAGCGGGGAATGAGCAGTTCTTC